This T cell receptor (beta chain) was sequenced during a study of T cell responses to AZD1222 COVID-19 vaccine. Background on the study: The study pooled second doses at about 4 or about 12 weeks.

To note about this clone: Its antigen is as yet unknown.

Study results and limitations: Baseline antibody screening turned up just a handful of seropositive AZD1222 recipients.

Data came from immunoSEQ multiplex PCR; TCRdb stores just in-frame clones and leaves some out. The repertoire consists of some 130,000 clones, with roughly 84% occurring once and the leading ten covering about 4%. Germline V gene data show CDR1 as DFQATT and CDR2 as SNEGSKA (reference sequence). V lost 3 bases and J 0 bases, leaving 11 bases between the germline ends. This CDR3 comprises 14 residues. The receptor was derived from an adult in good health. The J gene is TRBJ1-2, the V gene TRBV20-1; the D gene is possibly TRBD1 (5 bases). The sample in question was peripheral blood, obtained on day 0 of AZD1222 vaccination. The CDR3 nucleotides are TGCAGTGCTAGTTTGGACACATCTAACTATGGCTACACCTTC. This encodes CSASLDTSNYGYTF.